The 29 T cell receptor beta chains given below trace back to one sample, sequenced in a study of T cells in severe cutaneous drug reactions. Carbamazepine had induced Stevens-Johnson syndrome or toxic epidermal necrolysis in the sequenced donors. The iRepertoire multiplex PCR system with TCR subtype-specific primers built both bulk and single-cell libraries. TCRdb re-called the multiplex PCR reads and gives one entry per CDR3 protein, without DNA. This repertoire comprises 9,500 or so distinct CDR3 sequences; its ten largest clones make up approximately 20%. The sample was cells from a skin blister. Every receptor here comes from a human donor with Stevens-Johnson syndrome, a severe cutaneous drug reaction.

This CDR3 is CSAPSATTAYEQYF. The chain recombines TRBV20-1 with TRBJ2-7; the D call from TCRdb, TRBD2, cannot be confirmed without DNA. Germline V lookup: CDR1 DFQATT, CDR2 SNEGSKA (reference sequence). The CDR3 has 14 amino acids.

V gene TRBV20-1 combines with J gene TRBJ2-7; TCRdb selects TRBD2, and the lack of DNA leaves this call unchecked. CDR1 is DFQATT and CDR2 is SNEGSKA in the germline V gene (reference sequence). The CDR3 extends over 11 amino acids. CDR3 residues: CSAGRGFEQYF.

This rearrangement joins TRBV20-1 to TRBJ1-5; TCRdb designates TRBD1, a call that cannot be tested without DNA. Germline values: CDR1 DFQATT, CDR2 SNEGSKA (reference sequence). This CDR3 is 12 amino acids long. CDR3 region: CSAAGTDQPQHF.

Judged by frequency, this clonotype is medium-sized. This chain links TRBV20-1 with TRBJ2-3; there is no DNA to check the TCRdb D call of TRBD1. Germline-derived CDR1 and CDR2 are DFQATT and SNEGSKA (reference sequence). The CDR3 spans 14 residues. The CDR3: CSASNRVLGDTQYF.

The genes are TRBV29-1 and TRBJ2-5; no DNA is available, so the TRBD2 call from TCRdb remains unchecked. The CDR3 spans 13 residues. The germline gives CDR1 SQVTM, CDR2 ANQGSEA. The CDR3 protein is CSVEASLGETQYF.

The chain has TRBV27 and TRBJ2-7; the D call of TRBD1 rests on TCRdb alone, since no DNA is present to check it. The germline V gene encodes CDR1 MNHEY and CDR2 SMNVEV (reference sequence). The CDR3 covers 15 residues. This CDR3 is CASSPRPGQSYEQYF.

The V gene is TRBV29-1, the J gene TRBJ2-7; there is no DNA to check the TCRdb D call of TRBD1. The CDR3 sequence is 14 residues long. The V gene's germline CDR1 is SQVTM and CDR2 ANQGSEA. The chain's CDR3 is CSVVLGQGFYEQYF.

The chain links TRBV29-1 to TRBJ2-7; TCRdb's D call, TRBD2, is unchecked because there is no DNA. The CDR3 consists of 16 residues. Looked up from germline, CDR1 is SQVTM and CDR2 is ANQGSEA. The CDR3 spells CSVELAGRSIGSEQYF.

The genes are TRBV20-1 and TRBJ2-3; TCRdb names TRBD1, which stays unverified in the absence of DNA. Germline CDR1 is DFQATT and CDR2 is SNEGSKA (reference sequence). The CDR3 is 15 amino acids. The CDR3 region is CSARAGRDVSPAQYF.

The chain is built from TRBV20-1 and TRBJ2-1. CDR1 and CDR2 from the germline V gene are DFQATT and SNEGSKA (reference sequence). The CDR3 is 17 amino acids. The CDR3 reads CSAMAETLGTSYNEQFF.

The V call is TRBV20-1, the J call TRBJ2-7; TCRdb's D call, TRBD2, is unchecked because there is no DNA. The V gene's germline CDR1 is DFQATT and CDR2 SNEGSKA (reference sequence). This CDR3 is built from 13 residues. The CDR3: CSAKSRATYEQYF.

The chain links TRBV20-1 to TRBJ2-1. The CDR3 covers 13 residues. Germline-derived CDR1 and CDR2 are DFQATT and SNEGSKA (reference sequence). CDR3 region: CSARDSYRDEQFF.

By frequency, this clonotype registers medium-sized. V and J are TRBV20-1 and TRBJ1-1; TCRdb's D gene call, TRBD1, goes unchecked for lack of DNA. CDR1 and CDR2 from the germline V gene are DFQATT and SNEGSKA (reference sequence). The CDR3 length is 11 residues. CDR3 loop: CSEQPGTEAFF.

The chain is built from TRBV9 and TRBJ2-1; TCRdb's assignment of TRBD2 cannot be checked, as there is no DNA. Germline V gene sequence: CDR1 SGDLS, CDR2 YYNGEE. CDR3 length: 15 amino acids. The chain's CDR3 is CASSAVGGPGNEQFF.

By frequency, this clonotype registers medium-sized (0.01 to 0.1%). The chain uses TRBV6-1 and TRBJ1-1. The length of the CDR3 is 13 residues. Germline V gives CDR1 MNHNS, CDR2 SASEGT. This chain's CDR3 is CASSLGMNTEAFF.

The rearrangement joins TRBV29-1 to TRBJ2-3; TCRdb's D call of TRBD2 is untestable without DNA. The germline CDR1 and CDR2 sequences are SQVTM and ANQGSEA. The CDR3 totals 14 residues. The CDR3 protein is CSVRSSAYTDTQYF.

The genes are TRBV20-1 and TRBJ1-1; TCRdb's D call of TRBD1 is untestable without DNA. There are 13 residues in the CDR3. Germline V lookup: CDR1 DFQATT, CDR2 SNEGSKA (reference sequence). This CDR3 reads CSARRDRGTEAFF.

The CDR3 is CSARDLAAGSFVNEQFF. V gene TRBV20-1 combines with J gene TRBJ2-1; as DNA is missing, the TRBD2 call by TCRdb cannot be tested. This CDR3 has 17 residues. Germline CDR1 DFQATT, CDR2 SNEGSKA (reference sequence).

The chain combines TRBV20-1 with TRBJ2-2; TCRdb selects TRBD1, and the lack of DNA leaves this call unchecked. This CDR3 has 14 residues. Germline V gene data show CDR1 as DFQATT and CDR2 as SNEGSKA (reference sequence). The CDR3 sequence is CSAREGVNTGELFF.

The chain is built from TRBV29-1 and TRBJ2-3; the TRBD1 assignment by TCRdb is unverifiable without DNA. Germline V lookup: CDR1 SQVTM, CDR2 ANQGSEA. The CDR3 consists of 14 residues. The CDR3 spells CSVSGDRRSDTQYF.

The chain combines TRBV29-1 with TRBJ2-1; TCRdb lists TRBD2, though no DNA is available to test this call. The CDR3 is 12 residues long. The germline CDR1 and CDR2 sequences are SQVTM and ANQGSEA. The CDR3 loop reads CSVAGKWNEQFF.

The CDR3 region is CSVVPSATDTEAFF. The genes are TRBV29-1 and TRBJ1-1; as DNA is missing, the TRBD1 call by TCRdb cannot be tested. The CDR3 has 14 residues. CDR1 and CDR2 from the germline V gene are SQVTM and ANQGSEA.

The CDR3 here is CSASGTSGSSYEQYF. The chain is built from TRBV20-1 and TRBJ2-7; TCRdb selects TRBD2, and the lack of DNA leaves this call unchecked. This CDR3 spans 15 amino acids. Per the germline V gene, CDR1 is DFQATT and CDR2 is SNEGSKA (reference sequence).

This clonotype is classed as medium-sized by frequency. V gene TRBV20-1 combines with J gene TRBJ1-1; TCRdb's D call, TRBD1, is unchecked because there is no DNA. The CDR3 covers 15 residues. Per germline, CDR1 DFQATT and CDR2 SNEGSKA (reference sequence). This CDR3 reads CSATYPGGSDTEAFF.

The chain joins TRBV20-1 to TRBJ2-7; TCRdb's assignment of TRBD2 cannot be checked, as there is no DNA. Germline V lookup: CDR1 DFQATT, CDR2 SNEGSKA (reference sequence). The CDR3 is 14 amino acids. The CDR3 here is CSARGLAGVHEQYF.

The chain recombines TRBV11-2 with TRBJ2-7. This CDR3 contains 17 residues. CDR1 and CDR2 from the germline V gene are SGHAT and FQNNGV. CDR3: CASSLDDGQDASYEQYF. The full variable domain, completed using reference TRBV11-2 and TRBJ2-7, is EAGVAQSPRYKIIEKRQSVAFWCNPISGHATLYWYQQILGQGPKLLIQFQNNGVVDDSQLPKDRFSAERLKGVDSTLKIQPAKLEDSAVYLCASSLDDGQDASYEQYFGPGTRLTVT.

This clonotype ranks as medium-sized (0.01 to 0.1%) in terms of frequency. V gene TRBV20-1 combines with J gene TRBJ2-2. The CDR3 has 13 amino acids. Germline V lookup: CDR1 DFQATT, CDR2 SNEGSKA (reference sequence). CDR3 loop: CSARGTNTGELFF.

The chain joins TRBV29-1 to TRBJ1-2; as DNA is missing, the TRBD1 call by TCRdb cannot be tested. This CDR3 comprises 15 residues. Germline CDR1 SQVTM, CDR2 ANQGSEA. Here the CDR3 reads CSVLPSGTTFYGYTF.

The chain joins TRBV29-1 to TRBJ2-3; TCRdb's D call, TRBD1, is unchecked because there is no DNA. Germline assignment: CDR1 SQVTM and CDR2 ANQGSEA. The CDR3 covers 13 residues. CDR3 protein: CSAAGDGTDTQYF.